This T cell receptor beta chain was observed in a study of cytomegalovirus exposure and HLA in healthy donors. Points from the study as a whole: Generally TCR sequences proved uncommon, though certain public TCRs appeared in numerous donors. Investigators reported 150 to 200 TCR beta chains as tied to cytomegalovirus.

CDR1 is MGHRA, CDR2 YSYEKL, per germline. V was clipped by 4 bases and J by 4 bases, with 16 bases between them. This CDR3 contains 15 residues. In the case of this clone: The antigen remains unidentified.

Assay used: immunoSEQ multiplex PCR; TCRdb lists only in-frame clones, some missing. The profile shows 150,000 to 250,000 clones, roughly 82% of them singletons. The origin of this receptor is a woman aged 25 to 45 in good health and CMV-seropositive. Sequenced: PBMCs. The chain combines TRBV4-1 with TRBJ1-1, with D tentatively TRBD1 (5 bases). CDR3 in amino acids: CASSPPRGAGTEAFF. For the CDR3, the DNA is TGCGCCAGCAGCCCTCCCCGCGGGGCTGGCACTGAAGCTTTCTTT.